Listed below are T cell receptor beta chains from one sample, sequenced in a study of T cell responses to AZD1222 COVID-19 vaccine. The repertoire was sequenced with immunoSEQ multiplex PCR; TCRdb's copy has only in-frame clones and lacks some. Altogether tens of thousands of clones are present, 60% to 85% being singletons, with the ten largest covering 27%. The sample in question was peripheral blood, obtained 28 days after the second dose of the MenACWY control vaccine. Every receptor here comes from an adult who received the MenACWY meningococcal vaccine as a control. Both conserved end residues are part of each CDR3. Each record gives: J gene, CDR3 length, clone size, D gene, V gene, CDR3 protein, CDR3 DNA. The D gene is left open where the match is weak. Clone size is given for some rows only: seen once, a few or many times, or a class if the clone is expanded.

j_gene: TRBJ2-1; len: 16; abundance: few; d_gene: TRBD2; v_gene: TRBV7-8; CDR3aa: CASSLAYGSGGPLQFF; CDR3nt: TGTGCCAGCAGCTTAGCGTATGGTAGCGGGGGGCCGCTACAGTTCTTC
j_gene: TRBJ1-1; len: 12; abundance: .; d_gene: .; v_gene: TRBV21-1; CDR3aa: CASSKTGAEAFF; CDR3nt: TGTGCCAGCAGCAAAACAGGGGCTGAAGCTTTCTTT
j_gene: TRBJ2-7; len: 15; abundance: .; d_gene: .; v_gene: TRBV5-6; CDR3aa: CASSLDRGRSDEQYF; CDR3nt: TGTGCCAGCAGCTTGGATCGAGGGAGGAGCGACGAGCAGTACTTC
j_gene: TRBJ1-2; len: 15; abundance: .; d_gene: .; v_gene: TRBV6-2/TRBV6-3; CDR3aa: CASSYSSGAVGGYTF; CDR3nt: TGTGCCAGCAGTTACTCGTCAGGGGCGGTAGGTGGCTACACCTTC
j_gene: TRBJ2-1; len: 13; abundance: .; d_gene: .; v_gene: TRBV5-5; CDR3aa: CASSLRPYDEQFF; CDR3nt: TGTGCCAGCAGCTTACGCCCCTACGATGAGCAGTTCTTC
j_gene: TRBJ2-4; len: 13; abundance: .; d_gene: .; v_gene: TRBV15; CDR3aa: CATRGPIKNIQYF; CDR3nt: TGTGCCACCAGAGGCCCAATCAAAAACATTCAGTACTTC
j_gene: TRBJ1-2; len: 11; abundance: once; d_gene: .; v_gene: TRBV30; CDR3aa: CAWSLLGGYTF; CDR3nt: TGTGCCTGGAGTTTGCTAGGCGGCTACACCTTC
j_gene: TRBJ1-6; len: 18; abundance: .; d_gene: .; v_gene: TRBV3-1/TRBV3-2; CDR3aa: CASSQDPGGFSYNSPLHF; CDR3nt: TGTGCCAGCAGCCAAGATCCGGGGGGCTTCTCCTATAATTCACCCCTCCACTTT
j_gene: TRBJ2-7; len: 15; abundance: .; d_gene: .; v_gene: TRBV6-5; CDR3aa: CASREGRNVAYEQYF; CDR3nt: TGTGCCAGCAGGGAGGGACGGAATGTTGCCTACGAGCAGTACTTC
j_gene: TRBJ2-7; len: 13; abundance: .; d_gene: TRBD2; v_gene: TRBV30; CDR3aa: CAWKFGGRNEQYF; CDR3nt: TGTGCCTGGAAATTCGGCGGGAGGAACGAGCAGTACTTC
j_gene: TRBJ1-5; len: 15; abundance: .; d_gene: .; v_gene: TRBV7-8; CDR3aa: CASSLGTVSGQPQHF; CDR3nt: TGTGCCAGCAGCTTAGGGACAGTAAGTGGCCAGCCCCAGCATTTT
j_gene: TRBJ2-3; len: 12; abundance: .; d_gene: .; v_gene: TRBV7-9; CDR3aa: CASSFRTDTQYF; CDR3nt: TGTGCCAGCAGCTTCCGCACAGATACGCAGTATTTT
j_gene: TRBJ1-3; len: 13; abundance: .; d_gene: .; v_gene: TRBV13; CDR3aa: CASSHAAGNTIYF; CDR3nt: TGTGCCAGCAGCCACGCAGCTGGAAACACCATATATTTT
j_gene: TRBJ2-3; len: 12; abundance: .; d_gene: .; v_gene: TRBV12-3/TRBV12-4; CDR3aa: CASRGLSDTQYF; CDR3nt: TGTGCCAGCAGGGGGCTTTCAGATACGCAGTATTTT
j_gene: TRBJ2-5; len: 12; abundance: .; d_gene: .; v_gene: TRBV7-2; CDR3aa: CASSLAQETQYF; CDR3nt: TGTGCCAGCAGCTTAGCCCAGGAGACCCAGTACTTC
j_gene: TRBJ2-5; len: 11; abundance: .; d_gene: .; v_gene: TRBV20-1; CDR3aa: CSALLAETQYF; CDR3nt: TGCAGTGCTCTCCTGGCGGAGACCCAGTACTTC
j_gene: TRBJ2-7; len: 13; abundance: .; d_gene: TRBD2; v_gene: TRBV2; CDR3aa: CASSEGTSVFGYF; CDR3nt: TGTGCCAGCAGTGAAGGGACTAGCGTTTTTGGGTACTTC
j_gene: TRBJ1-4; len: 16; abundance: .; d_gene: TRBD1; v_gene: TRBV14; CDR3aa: CASSRTGGATNEKLFF; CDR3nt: TGTGCCAGCAGCAGGACAGGGGGGGCGACTAATGAAAAACTGTTTTTT
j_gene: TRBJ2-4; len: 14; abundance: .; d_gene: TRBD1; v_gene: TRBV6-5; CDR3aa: CASRPRDSFSIQYF; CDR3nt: TGTGCCAGCAGGCCCCGGGACAGCTTTAGTATTCAGTACTTC